This TCR beta chain was recovered during a study of T cell changes during pregnancy in multiple sclerosis. V lost 0 bases to trimming and J lost 6 bases, with 8 bases between them. The CDR3 totals 13 residues. Germline V lookup: CDR1 LGHNA, CDR2 YNFKEQ. The table came from immunoSEQ multiplex PCR; TCRdb's copy has only in-frame clones and leaves some out. The sample lists about 30,000 clones, around 89% occurring once. This sample comprised CD4+ T cells from peripheral blood mononuclear cells, obtained in the first trimester of pregnancy. This chain uses TRBV4-2 with TRBJ1-1; D is undetermined. This TCR came from a female donor in good health, enrolled as a control in a pregnancy study. As DNA, the CDR3 is TGTGCCAGCAGCCAAGATGCGAGGGCTGAAGCTTTCTTT. This sequence encodes CASSQDARAEAFF.